The 30 T cell receptor beta chains below were found in one sample sequenced in a study of regulatory T cells in long-lasting Graves disease listed by TCRdb under 2021. Libraries were prepared through multiplex PCR. TCRdb shows the sequencer as Illumina HiSeq 4000. iRepertoire HTBI primers and Arm-PCR amplification of CDR3 regions were used to construct TCR beta libraries. TCRdb reran the public reads through fastp at Q25 and MiXCR, keeping productive beta chains. Identical CDR3 proteins give one entry, which carries the most common genes and DNA. The sample table holds over 200,000 distinct CDR3 sequences, of which roughly 18% were seen once. Jointly, the top ten make up around 15% of the sample. This specimen's time point label, interpreted: newly diagnosed GD, antithyroid drugs for less than 3 months. RNA was extracted from PBMCs in TRIzol for both TCR sequencing and RNA sequencing. Another study also made use of these data, one on T cells in Graves' hyperthyroidism and ophthalmopathy.

This specimen was peripheral blood mononuclear cells (PBMCs), taken at new diagnosis, from a patient treated with antithyroid drugs. These receptor sequences come from a young woman with Graves disease. Donor details come from another sample of the same person, matched by shared clones.

This clonotype was detected once. The J gene is TRBJ2-7, the V gene TRBV20-1, with TRBD2 matching over 11 bases. V shed 6 bases, J shed 2 bases, and the junction held 12 bases outside the gene matches. Germline loops: CDR1 DFQATT, CDR2 SNEGSKA (reference sequence). This CDR3 comprises 16 residues. CDR3 in amino acids: CSAPTSGGQITYEQYF. For the CDR3, the DNA is TGCAGTGCCCCTACTAGCGGGGGCCAAATCACCTACGAGCAGTACTTC.

The sample holds many counts of this clonotype. CDR3 DNA: TGTGCCAGCAGCCAAACTTATACGGATTCACCCCTCCACTTT. Its protein product is CASSQTYTDSPLHF. The chain combines TRBV3-1 with TRBJ1-6; D is unresolved. V was pared by 2 bases and J by 8 bases, with 10 bases between. CDR1 LGHDT and CDR2 YNNKEL come from the germline V gene (reference sequence). The CDR3 runs to 14 residues. Full variable domain (outside the CDR3, taken from reference TRBV3-1 and TRBJ1-6): DTAVSQTPKYLVTQMGNDKSIKCEQNLGHDTMYWYKQDSKKFLKIMFSYNNKELIINETVPNRFSPKSPDKAHLNLHINSLELGDSAVYFCASSQTYTDSPLHFGNGTRLTVT.

This clonotype was seen repeatedly, ten times or more. This chain uses TRBV20-1 with TRBJ1-4, with 7 bases identical to TRBD1. V was clipped by 8 bases and J by 7 bases; unmatched bases: 13. Germline loops: CDR1 DFQATT, CDR2 SNEGSKA (reference sequence). CDR3 length: 14 amino acids. The CDR3 DNA sequence: TGCAGTCCTATAAGACCGGGACAGAGTGAAAAACTGTTTTTT. Translation: CSPIRPGQSEKLFF.

Ten or more counts support this clonotype. The chain links TRBV11-2 to TRBJ2-2, with D maybe TRBD2 (5 bases). Per germline, CDR1 SGHAT and CDR2 FQNNGV. This CDR3 comprises 17 residues. The V gene lost 0 bases and the J gene lost 5 bases, with 16 bases spanning the gap. CDR3 sequence reads: CASSLEILATHTGELFF. Here the CDR3 DNA reads TGTGCCAGCAGCTTAGAAATCCTAGCCACCCATACCGGGGAGCTGTTTTTT.

J is TRBJ1-5 and V is TRBV4-2; no firm D call. Trimming left V 0 bases short and J 4 bases short, with 10 bases between. This CDR3 contains 15 residues. Germline V CDR1 and CDR2: LGHNA, YNFKEQ. The CDR3 spells CASSQDFYGNQPQHF. CDR3 coding DNA: TGTGCCAGCAGCCAAGATTTTTACGGAAATCAGCCCCAGCATTTT.

This clonotype was picked up many times. The chain recombines TRBV3-1 with TRBJ2-5, with TRBD2 identical over 7 bases. Trimming removed 5 bases from V and 3 bases from J; junction bases left unmatched: 9. Looked up from germline, CDR1 is LGHDT and CDR2 is YNNKEL (reference sequence). The CDR3 length is 15 residues. The CDR3 nucleotides read TGTGCCAGCAGCGACCGGCGACTAGCTGAAGAGACCCAGTACTTC. Residues: CASSDRRLAEETQYF.

At least ten counts were recorded for this clonotype. The rearrangement joins TRBV3-1 to TRBJ1-6, with D tentatively TRBD1 (5 bases). The germline V gene encodes CDR1 LGHDT and CDR2 YNNKEL (reference sequence). The CDR3 is 16 residues long. With 8 bases removed from V and 7 bases from J, the gap between germline ends came to 21 bases. CDR3 DNA: TGTGCCAGCCAAGGCTCCGGGCCCCCAGGGAATTCACCCCTCCACTTT. Amino acids: CASQGSGPPGNSPLHF.

In its sample, this clonotype was seen many times. In DNA, the CDR3 is TGTGCCAGCAGTTCCCCGGATACGCAGTATTTT. It yields the protein CASSSPDTQYF. The gene calls are TRBV6-9 and TRBJ2-3; D remains ambiguous. V was cut by 4 bases and J by 6 bases, with 5 bases left in between. Germline CDR1 reads MNHGY; CDR2 reads SVAAGI. The CDR3 sequence is 11 residues long.

Turning to this clonotype: A far larger clone is a single base away, which makes a read error likely. V and J are TRBV2 and TRBJ2-3; 13 bases are a match to TRBD2. Germline trimming cut 6 bases from V and 5 bases from J; bases unmatched to any gene: 8. Per the germline V gene, CDR1 is SNHLY and CDR2 is FYNNEI. The CDR3 consists of 16 residues. CDR3 residues: CASSKTSGGTVDTQYF. CDR3 DNA sequence: TGTGCCAGCAGCAAGACTAGCGGGGGGACCGTAGATACGCAGTATTTT.

This clonotype was recorded at least ten times. This rearrangement joins TRBV3-1 to TRBJ2-1; D gene unclear. This CDR3 has 13 residues. CDR1 is LGHDT, CDR2 YNNKEL, per germline (reference sequence). Trimming removed 0 bases at V and 6 bases at J, with 6 bases between. The CDR3 protein is CASSQDRTNEQFF. Written as DNA, the CDR3 is TGTGCCAGCAGCCAAGATCGAACCAATGAGCAGTTCTTC.

The table lists this clonotype with a count of one. The V and J genes are TRBV7-3 and TRBJ2-5, with D possibly matching TRBD2 (6 bases). V was shortened by 0 bases and J by 4 bases, with 9 bases between the two germline ends. CDR1 is SGHTA, CDR2 FQGTGA, per germline. The CDR3 is 14 residues long. The CDR3 DNA reads TGTGCCAGCAGCTTAACCGGGAGCAGAGAGACCCAGTACTTC. Translating it yields CASSLTGSRETQYF.

This clonotype was observed many times. The CDR3 spells CASASGGPGNEQFF. Written as DNA, the CDR3 is TGTGCCAGCGCGTCGGGCGGCCCGGGCAATGAGCAGTTCTTC. J is TRBJ2-1 and V is TRBV3-1, with D unclear. Between the trimmed V and J ends, which lost 8 bases and 6 bases, there was a span of 17 bases. Germline loops: CDR1 LGHDT, CDR2 YNNKEL (reference sequence). The CDR3 covers 14 residues.

The CDR3 DNA follows: TGCAGTGCTGAGAATCGGGGCAGGGAGGGCTACACCTTC. Translating gives CSAENRGREGYTF. This sequence joins TRBV20-1 and TRBJ1-2, with D tentatively TRBD1 (5 bases). The germline CDR1 and CDR2 sequences are DFQATT and SNEGSKA (reference sequence). Trimming cost V 5 bases and J 8 bases, with 18 bases left between them. The CDR3 is made up of 13 amino acids.

This clonotype was observed at least ten times. This chain joins TRBV20-1 and TRBJ2-1, with TRBD2 matching over 11 bases. The CDR3 spans 14 residues. CDR1 is DFQATT and CDR2 is SNEGSKA in the germline V gene (reference sequence). J gave up 12 bases and V 6 bases, and 13 bases lay outside the gene matches. CDR3 amino acids: CSALTGTSGDGQFF. The CDR3 DNA is TGCAGTGCCCTCACCGGGACTAGCGGCGATGGGCAGTTCTTC.

Comment on this clonotype: One end of the junction is discordant with germline, which a read error may explain. The chain has TRBV2 and TRBJ2-5, with 10 bases that match TRBD2. TRBJ2-1 explains the end of the DNA better; the J call may be wrong. The length of the CDR3 is 16 residues. The germline gives CDR1 SNHLY, CDR2 FYNNEI. CDR3 region: CASSEEAGGFYSEQFF. The CDR3 coding sequence is TGTGCCAGCAGTGAAGAAGCGGGGGGGTTTTACAGTGAGCAGTTCTTC.

There are many counts of this clonotype. V and J are TRBV2 and TRBJ2-7, with D possibly being TRBD1 or TRBD2 (6 bases each). CDR1 is SNHLY and CDR2 is FYNNEI in the germline V gene. This CDR3 is built from 10 residues. Trimming shortened V by 7 bases and J by 6 bases, and 7 bases separated the two germline ends. CDR3 sequence reads: CASTGAEQYF. The CDR3 nucleotides read TGTGCCAGCACGGGGGCCGAGCAGTACTTC.

As regards this clonotype: A junction boundary mismatches the germline segment, possibly from a read error. The gene calls are TRBV20-1 and TRBJ1-1; the match to TRBD1 covers 10 bases. The CDR3 covers 15 residues. Per the germline V gene, CDR1 is DFQATT and CDR2 is SNEGSKA (reference sequence). The CDR3 DNA reads TGCAGTGCTAGAAGGGCCGGGACAGGGGAACCTGAAGCTATCTTT. This translates into CSARRAGTGEPEAIF.

This clonotype occurred a few times. The CDR3 DNA reads as TGCGCCAGCAGCCCGTCACAGGGGAGATTGTATAATTCACCCCTCCACTTT. Its protein product is CASSPSQGRLYNSPLHF. The chain couples TRBV5-1 to TRBJ1-6; 7 nucleotides line up with TRBD1. V lost 4 bases, J lost 4 bases, and 11 bases stayed unmatched. Germline-derived CDR1 and CDR2 are SGHRS and YFSETQ. The CDR3 loop spans 17 amino acids.

Many counts were recorded for this clonotype. The chain links TRBV5-1 to TRBJ1-2; D is unresolved. The CDR3 is 15 amino acids. Germline V gene lookup returns CDR1 SGHRS and CDR2 YFSETQ. V lost 0 bases, J lost 0 bases, and 9 bases lay in between. This CDR3 reads CASSLEAATNYGYTF. CDR3 bases: TGCGCCAGCAGCTTGGAGGCGGCTACTAACTATGGCTACACCTTC.

A few counts support this clonotype. V gene TRBV29-1 combines with J gene TRBJ1-1; D is undetermined. The germline V gene encodes CDR1 SQVTM and CDR2 ANQGSEA. V was clipped by 1 base and J by 0 bases, with 9 bases between them. There are 14 residues in the CDR3. CDR3 in amino acids: CSVEGQQMNTEAFF. The CDR3 DNA reads TGCAGCGTTGAAGGGCAGCAAATGAACACTGAAGCTTTCTTT.

This clonotype showed up many times. This chain connects TRBV19 to TRBJ2-7, with D perhaps matching TRBD1 or TRBD2 (5 bases each). The CDR3 contains 14 residues. CDR1 and CDR2 (germline): LNHDA, SQIVND (reference sequence). V was cut by 4 bases and J by 2 bases, with 12 bases left in between. The CDR3 DNA is TGTGCCAGTAGTAGCCAGACGGGGCCCTACGAGCAGTACTTC. Amino acids: CASSSQTGPYEQYF.

To note about this clonotype: A read error may produce the germline difference seen at one junction end. The chain uses TRBV5-1 and TRBJ2-3; D uncertain. In germline, CDR1 is SGHRS, CDR2 YFSETQ. The CDR3 is 13 residues long. Here the CDR3 reads CASSQDYADTRYF. CDR3 in DNA: TGCGCCAGCAGCCAAGATTACGCAGATACGCGGTATTTT.

In its sample, this clonotype was seen many times. The rearrangement joins TRBV7-9 to TRBJ1-5; possible D gene TRBD1, 6 bases. Germline V gene sequence: CDR1 SEHNR, CDR2 FQNEAQ (reference sequence). Trimming took 1 base from V and 8 from J, leaving 15 bases between them. CDR3 length: 15 residues. The CDR3 is CASSLGRGTTEPQHF. Here the CDR3 DNA reads TGTGCCAGCAGCTTAGGGAGGGGGACCACCGAGCCCCAGCATTTT.

Ten or more counts support this clonotype. The V and J genes are TRBV5-1 and TRBJ2-1, with TRBD1 identical over 10 bases. The CDR3 consists of 17 residues. Per germline, CDR1 SGHRS and CDR2 YFSETQ. The junction had 11 bases not matched to a gene; V was cut back by 0 bases and J by 8 bases. CDR3 sequence reads: CASSLVLGQGTTDEQFF. In nucleotides, the CDR3 is TGCGCCAGCAGCTTGGTTTTGGGACAGGGGACGACCGATGAGCAGTTCTTC. The full variable domain, rest sourced from reference TRBV5-1 and TRBJ2-1, is KAGVTQTPRYLIKTRGQQVTLSCSPISGHRSVSWYQQTPGQGLQFLFEYFSETQRNKGNFPGRFSGRQFSNSRSEMNVSTLELGDSALYLCASSLVLGQGTTDEQFFGPGTRLTVL.

This clonotype was counted many times. The chain recombines TRBV2 with TRBJ2-7; D call uncertain. Trimming pared 6 bases from V and 3 bases from J, leaving 12 bases between. There are 13 residues in the CDR3. Germline CDR1 reads SNHLY; CDR2 reads FYNNEI. This CDR3 reads CASSSPGLYEQYF. In nucleotides, the CDR3 is TGTGCCAGCAGCAGTCCAGGCCTCTACGAGCAGTACTTC.

The table lists this clonotype with many counts. This sequence joins TRBV4-1 and TRBJ1-2; maybe TRBD1 (5 bases). Trimming pared 2 bases from V and 0 bases from J, leaving 16 bases between. This CDR3 is built from 17 residues. CDR1 and CDR2 (germline): MGHRA, YSYEKL. The DNA of the CDR3 is TGCGCCAGCAGCCAACCGGGACGGGGAAAAGCTAACTATGGCTACACCTTC. Encoded protein: CASSQPGRGKANYGYTF.

This clonotype came up many times. The chain links TRBV2 to TRBJ1-2; tentatively, D is TRBD1 (5 bases). CDR1 and CDR2 (germline): SNHLY, FYNNEI. The V end was cut by 2 bases, the J end by 5 bases, with 12 bases between. There are 14 residues in the CDR3. This chain's CDR3 is CASSETGTDYGYTF. The CDR3 coding sequence is TGTGCCAGCAGTGAAACGGGGACGGATTATGGCTACACCTTC. Full variable domain (outside the CDR3, taken from reference TRBV2 and TRBJ1-2): EPEVTQTPSHQVTQMGQEVILRCVPISNHLYFYWYRQILGQKVEFLVSFYNNEISEKSEIFDDQFSVERPDGSNFTLKIRSTKLEDSAMYFCASSETGTDYGYTFGSGTRLTVV.

CDR3 sequence reads: CASSSRDRLDYGYTF. Written as DNA, the CDR3 is TGTGCCAGCAGCTCCCGGGACAGGCTCGACTATGGCTACACCTTC. V and J are TRBV7-9 and TRBJ1-2; the match to TRBD1 covers 8 bases. Germline assignment: CDR1 SEHNR and CDR2 FQNEAQ (reference sequence). The CDR3 covers 15 residues. V shed 4 bases and J 3 bases; nucleotides not matched to a gene: 7.

This clonotype has just a few counts. The chain links TRBV6-1 to TRBJ2-1; no clear D gene. V lost 8 bases and J 0 bases, leaving 14 bases between the germline ends. The CDR3 is made up of 15 amino acids. Germline V gene data show CDR1 as MNHNS and CDR2 as SASEGT. CDR3 nucleotide sequence: TGTGCCAGCGGTAGGAATAGCATCTCCTACAATGAGCAGTTCTTC. Its translation is CASGRNSISYNEQFF.

The V and J genes are TRBV4-1 and TRBJ1-4; D is unclear. The CDR3 has 15 residues. V was pared by 0 bases and J by 10 bases, with 15 bases between. CDR1 and CDR2 from the germline V gene are MGHRA and YSYEKL. This CDR3 is CASSQDLRPTGKLFF. CDR3 sequence (DNA): TGCGCCAGCAGCCAAGATCTGAGACCGACCGGAAAACTGTTTTTT.